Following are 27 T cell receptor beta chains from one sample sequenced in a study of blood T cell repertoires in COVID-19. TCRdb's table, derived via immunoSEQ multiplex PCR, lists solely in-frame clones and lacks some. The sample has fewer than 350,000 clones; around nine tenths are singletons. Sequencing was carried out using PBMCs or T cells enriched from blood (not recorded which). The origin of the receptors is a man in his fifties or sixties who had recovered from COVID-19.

CDR3 DNA: TGTGCCATCAGTGAGTCGGGGGGAGAGGAAAAACTGTTTTTT. This translates into CAISESGGEEKLFF. The rearrangement uses TRBV10-3 and TRBJ1-4; D is possibly TRBD1 (5 bases). The CDR3 is 14 amino acids. Between the trimmed V and J ends, which lost 0 bases and 8 bases, there was a span of 10 bases. The germline V gene has CDR1 ENHRY and CDR2 SYGVKD.

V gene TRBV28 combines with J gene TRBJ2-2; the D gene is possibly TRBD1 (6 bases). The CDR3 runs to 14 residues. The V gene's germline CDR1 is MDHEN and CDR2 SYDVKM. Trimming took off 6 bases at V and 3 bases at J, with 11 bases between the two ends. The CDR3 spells CASRDSGDTGELFF. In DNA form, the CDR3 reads TGTGCCAGCAGGGACAGCGGAGACACCGGGGAGCTGTTTTTT.

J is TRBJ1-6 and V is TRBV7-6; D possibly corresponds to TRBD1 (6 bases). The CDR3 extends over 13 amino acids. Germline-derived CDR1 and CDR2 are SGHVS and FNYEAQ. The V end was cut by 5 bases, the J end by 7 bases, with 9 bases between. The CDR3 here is CASSLQGNSPLHF. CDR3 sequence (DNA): TGTGCCAGCAGCCTGCAGGGGAATTCACCCCTCCACTTT.

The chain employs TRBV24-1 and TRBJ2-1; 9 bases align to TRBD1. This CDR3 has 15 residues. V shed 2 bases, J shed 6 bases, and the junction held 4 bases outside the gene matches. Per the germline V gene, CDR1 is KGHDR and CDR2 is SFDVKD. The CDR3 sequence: CATSDSTDRGNEQFF. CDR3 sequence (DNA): TGTGCCACCAGTGATTCAACGGACAGGGGCAATGAGCAGTTCTTC.

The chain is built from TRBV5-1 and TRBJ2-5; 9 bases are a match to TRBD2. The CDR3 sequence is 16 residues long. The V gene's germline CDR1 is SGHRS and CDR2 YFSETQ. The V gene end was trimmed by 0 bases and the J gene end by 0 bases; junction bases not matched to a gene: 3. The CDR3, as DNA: TGCGCCAGCAGCTTGGTTCTAGCGGGGAACCAAGAGACCCAGTACTTC. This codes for CASSLVLAGNQETQYF.

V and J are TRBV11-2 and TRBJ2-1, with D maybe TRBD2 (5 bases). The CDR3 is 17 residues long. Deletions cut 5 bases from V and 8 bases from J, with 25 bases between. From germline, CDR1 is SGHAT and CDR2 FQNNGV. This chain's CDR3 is CASSRIGRLPGGDEQFF. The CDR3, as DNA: TGTGCCAGCAGCCGCATCGGCCGGCTCCCAGGAGGCGATGAGCAGTTCTTC.

The CDR3 region has the DNA TGTGCCAGCAGGAGGGTCGGTGGCTACACCTTC. It encodes CASRRVGGYTF. V and J are TRBV28 and TRBJ1-2; D is ambiguous. The V and J ends lost 6 bases and 7 bases respectively, with 9 bases between them. The CDR3 contains 11 residues. Germline CDR1 and CDR2: MDHEN and SYDVKM.

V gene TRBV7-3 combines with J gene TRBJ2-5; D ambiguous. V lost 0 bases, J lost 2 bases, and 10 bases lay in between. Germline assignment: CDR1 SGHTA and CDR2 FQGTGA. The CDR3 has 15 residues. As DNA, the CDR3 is TGTGCCAGCAGCTTAACGGGCAGCCGGCAAGAGACCCAGTACTTC. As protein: CASSLTGSRQETQYF. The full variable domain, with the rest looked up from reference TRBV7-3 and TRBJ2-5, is GAGVSQTPSNKVTEKGKYVELRCDPISGHTALYWYRQSLGQGPEFLIYFQGTGAADDSGLPNDRFFAVRPEGSVSTLKIQRTERGDSAVYLCASSLTGSRQETQYFGPGTRLLVL.

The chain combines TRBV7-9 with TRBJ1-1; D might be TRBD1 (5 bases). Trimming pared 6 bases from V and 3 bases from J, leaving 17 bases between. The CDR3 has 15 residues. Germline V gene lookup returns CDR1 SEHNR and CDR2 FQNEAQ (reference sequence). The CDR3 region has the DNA TGTGCCAGCAGTTCTCATCAGGGTTTCGACACTGAAGCTTTCTTT. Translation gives CASSSHQGFDTEAFF.

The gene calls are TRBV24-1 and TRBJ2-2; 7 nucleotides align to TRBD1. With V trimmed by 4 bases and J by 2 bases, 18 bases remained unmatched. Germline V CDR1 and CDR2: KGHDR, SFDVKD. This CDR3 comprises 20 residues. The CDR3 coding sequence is TGTGCCACCAGTGAATACAAAAACAGGGGCCGCATACCAAACACCGGGGAGCTGTTTTTT. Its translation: CATSEYKNRGRIPNTGELFF.

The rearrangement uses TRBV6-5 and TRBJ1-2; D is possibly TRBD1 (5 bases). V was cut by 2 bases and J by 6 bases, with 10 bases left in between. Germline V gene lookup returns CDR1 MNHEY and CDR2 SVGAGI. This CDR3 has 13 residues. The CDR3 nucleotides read TGTGCCAGCAGTTACGCAGGGTTCGATGGCTACACCTTC. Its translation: CASSYAGFDGYTF.

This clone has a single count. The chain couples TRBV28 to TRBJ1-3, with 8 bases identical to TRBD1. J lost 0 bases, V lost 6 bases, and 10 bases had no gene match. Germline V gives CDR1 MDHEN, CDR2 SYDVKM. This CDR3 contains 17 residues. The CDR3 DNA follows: TGTGCCAGCAGGGGTGGACAGGGCCCCCTCTCTGGAAACACCATATATTTT. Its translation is CASRGGQGPLSGNTIYF. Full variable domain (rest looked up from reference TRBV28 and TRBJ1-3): DVKVTQSSRYLVKRTGEKVFLECVQDMDHENMFWYRQDPGLGLRLIYFSYDVKMKEKGDIPEGYSVSREKKERFSLILESASTNQTSMYLCASRGGQGPLSGNTIYFGEGSWLTVV.

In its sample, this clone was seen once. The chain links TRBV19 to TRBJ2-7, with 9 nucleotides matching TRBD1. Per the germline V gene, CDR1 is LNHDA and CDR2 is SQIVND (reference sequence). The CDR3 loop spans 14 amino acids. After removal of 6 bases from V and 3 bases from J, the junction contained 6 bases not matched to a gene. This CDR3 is CASSPGTGNYEQYF. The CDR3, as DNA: TGTGCCAGTAGCCCCGGGACAGGGAACTACGAGCAGTACTTC.

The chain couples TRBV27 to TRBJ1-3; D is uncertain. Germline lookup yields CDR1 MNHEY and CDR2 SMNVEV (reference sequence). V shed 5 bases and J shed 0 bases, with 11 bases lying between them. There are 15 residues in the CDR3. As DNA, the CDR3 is TGTGCCAGCAGTCGTACAGTGACCTCTGGAAACACCATATATTTT. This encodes CASSRTVTSGNTIYF.

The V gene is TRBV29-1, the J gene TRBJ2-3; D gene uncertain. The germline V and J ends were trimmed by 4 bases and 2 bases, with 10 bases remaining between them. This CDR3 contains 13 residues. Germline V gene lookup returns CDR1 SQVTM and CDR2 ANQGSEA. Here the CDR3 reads CSVGTATTDTQYF. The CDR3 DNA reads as TGCAGCGTTGGCACAGCCACCACAGATACGCAGTATTTT.

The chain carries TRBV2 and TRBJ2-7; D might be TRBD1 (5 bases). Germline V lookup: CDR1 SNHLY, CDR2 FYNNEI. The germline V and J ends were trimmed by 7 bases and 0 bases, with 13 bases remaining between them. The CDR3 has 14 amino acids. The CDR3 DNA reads TGTGCCAGCACCCCACGACAGAGCTCCTACGAGCAGTACTTC. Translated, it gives CASTPRQSSYEQYF.

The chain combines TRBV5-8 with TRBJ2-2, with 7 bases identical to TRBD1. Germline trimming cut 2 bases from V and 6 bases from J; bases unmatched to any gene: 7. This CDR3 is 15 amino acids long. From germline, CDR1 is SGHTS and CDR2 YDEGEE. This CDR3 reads CASSFGQDHAGELFF. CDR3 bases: TGTGCCAGCAGCTTCGGACAGGACCACGCCGGGGAGCTGTTTTTT.

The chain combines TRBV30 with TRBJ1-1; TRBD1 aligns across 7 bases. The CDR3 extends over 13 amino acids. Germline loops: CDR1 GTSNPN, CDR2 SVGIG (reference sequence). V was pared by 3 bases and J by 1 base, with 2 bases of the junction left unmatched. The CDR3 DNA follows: TGTGCCTGGAGCCGACAGGGGAACACTGAAGCTTTCTTT. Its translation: CAWSRQGNTEAFF.

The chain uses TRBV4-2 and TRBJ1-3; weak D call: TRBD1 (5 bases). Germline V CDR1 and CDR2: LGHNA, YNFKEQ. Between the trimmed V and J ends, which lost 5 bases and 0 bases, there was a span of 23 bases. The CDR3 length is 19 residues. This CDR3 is CASSSGPGAGLSSGNTIYF. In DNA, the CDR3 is TGTGCCAGCAGCTCTGGCCCTGGGGCAGGGCTTAGCTCTGGAAACACCATATATTTT.

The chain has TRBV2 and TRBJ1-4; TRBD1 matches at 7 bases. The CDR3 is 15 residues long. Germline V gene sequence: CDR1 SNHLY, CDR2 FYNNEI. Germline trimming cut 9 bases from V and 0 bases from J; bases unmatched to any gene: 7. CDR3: CASRNQGATNEKLFF. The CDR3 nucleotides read TGTGCCAGTAGAAACCAGGGGGCAACTAATGAAAAACTGTTTTTT.

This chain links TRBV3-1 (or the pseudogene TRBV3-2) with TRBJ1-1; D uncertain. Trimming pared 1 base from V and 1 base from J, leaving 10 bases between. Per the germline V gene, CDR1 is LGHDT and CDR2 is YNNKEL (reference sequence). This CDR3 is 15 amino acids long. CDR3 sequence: CASSQGRAGNTEAFF. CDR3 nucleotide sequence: TGTGCCAGCAGCCAAGGGAGGGCGGGGAACACTGAAGCTTTCTTT.

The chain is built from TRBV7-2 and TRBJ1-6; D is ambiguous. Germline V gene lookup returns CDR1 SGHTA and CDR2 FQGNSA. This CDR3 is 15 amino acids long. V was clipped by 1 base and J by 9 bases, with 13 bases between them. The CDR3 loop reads CASSLGGISGSPLHF. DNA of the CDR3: TGTGCCAGCAGCTTAGGCGGGATATCAGGTTCACCCCTCCACTTT. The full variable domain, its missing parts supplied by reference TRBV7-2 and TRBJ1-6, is GAGVSQSPSNKVTEKGKDVELRCDPISGHTALYWYRQSLGQGLEFLIYFQGNSAPDKSGLPSDRFSAERTGGSVSTLTIQRTQQEDSAVYLCASSLGGISGSPLHFGNGTRLTVT.

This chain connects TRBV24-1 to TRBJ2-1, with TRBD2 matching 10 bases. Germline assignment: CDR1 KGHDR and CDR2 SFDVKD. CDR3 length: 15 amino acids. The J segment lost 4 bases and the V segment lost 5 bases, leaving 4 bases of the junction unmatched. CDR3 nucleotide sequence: TGTGCCACCAGTGCTGGGACTAGCGTTTACAATGAGCAGTTCTTC. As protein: CATSAGTSVYNEQFF.

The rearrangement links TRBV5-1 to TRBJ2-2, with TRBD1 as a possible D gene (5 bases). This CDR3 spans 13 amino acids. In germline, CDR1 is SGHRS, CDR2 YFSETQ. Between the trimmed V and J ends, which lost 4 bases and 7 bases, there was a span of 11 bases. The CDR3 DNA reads TGCGCCAGCAGCCTGCAGGGTGTCGGGGAGCTGTTTTTT. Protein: CASSLQGVGELFF.

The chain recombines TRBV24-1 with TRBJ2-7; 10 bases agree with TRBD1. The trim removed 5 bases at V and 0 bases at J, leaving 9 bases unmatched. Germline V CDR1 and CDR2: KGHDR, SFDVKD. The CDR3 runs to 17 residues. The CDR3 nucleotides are TGTGCCACCAGTGCGCCGGGGGGACAGGGGAGCTCCTACGAGCAGTACTTC. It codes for CATSAPGGQGSSYEQYF.

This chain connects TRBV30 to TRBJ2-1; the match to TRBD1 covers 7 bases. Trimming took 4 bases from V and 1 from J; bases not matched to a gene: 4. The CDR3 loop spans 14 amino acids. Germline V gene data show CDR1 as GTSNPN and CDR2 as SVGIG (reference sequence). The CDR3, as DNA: TGTGCCTGGACCAGGGGACAGTCCTACAATGAGCAGTTCTTC. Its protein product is CAWTRGQSYNEQFF.

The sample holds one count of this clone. CDR3 residues: CASSPGLAGDTQYF. As DNA, the CDR3 is TGTGCCAGCAGCCCTGGACTAGCGGGAGATACGCAGTATTTT. V usage is TRBV7-2 and J usage is TRBJ2-3; 11 bases are shared with TRBD2. The CDR3 totals 14 residues. Trimming at V came to 5 bases and at J to 5 bases, leaving 3 bases not matched to a gene. Germline CDR1 is SGHTA and CDR2 is FQGNSA.